The present T cell receptor beta chain was sequenced within a study of CXCR3-negative and CXCR3-positive naive CD8 T cells. General study points: CXCR3-negative and CXCR3-positive naive cells shared comparable TRBV-TRBJ usage, but memory cells did not. TRB CDR3s of CXCR3-positive naive cells were more hydrophobic than those of CXCR3-negative naive cells.

UMI-labeled 5' RACE TRB cDNA libraries were prepared from the cells. Each CDR3 protein gets one entry in TCRdb, which reprocessed the 5' RACE reads and gives no DNA. The sample holds over 95,000 distinct CDR3 sequences. Per germline, CDR1 SNHLY and CDR2 FYNNEI. This CDR3 spans 15 amino acids. Sorts performed in triplicate captured hundreds of thousands of cells each from every CD8+ T cell subset. Identification of naive CD8+ T cells rested on CD45RO-CCR7+CD27+CD95- status. A remark on this clonotype: Its antigen is not identified.

V gene TRBV2 combines with J gene TRBJ2-5; as DNA is missing, the TRBD1 call by TCRdb cannot be tested. The sequenced sample was naive CXCR3+ CD8+ T cells from blood. Subset meaning: CD45RO-CCR7+CD27+CD95- naive CD8+ T cells expressing CXCR3 (TNR3+). The receptor was derived from a human donor in good health. Some clones in this sample may be carry-over from other donors' samples. The CDR3 region is CASSEPRDSQETQYF.